This TCR beta chain was identified during a study of beta chain features in type 1 diabetes. Whole-study results and caveats: The study found moderately but significantly shorter TCRB CDR3s in all four CD4+ subsets of Type 1 diabetes patients. Whatever favoring of shorter templates PCR might show would apply equally to patients and controls. Researchers could not determine here whether HLA type influences TCRB rearrangement. Reduced insertions and increased deletions marked VDJ junctions in type 1 diabetes patients.

The germline V gene encodes CDR1 SGHTA and CDR2 FQGNSA. After removal of 2 bases from V and 5 bases from J, the junction contained 8 bases not matched to a gene. This CDR3 contains 15 residues. Every bit of the isolated RNA underwent reverse transcription, so sequencing read expressed TCRB transcripts. Data came from immunoSEQ multiplex PCR; TCRdb stores just in-frame clones and leaves some out. Of around 690,000 clones detected, under 15% appear once; the ten largest clones hold around 0.12%. Researchers reported sorting CD4+ naive, central memory, regulatory and stem cell-like memory cells via CD45RO/CCR7/CD25/CD127/CD95/CD27. About this clone: Its antigen is unknown.

This TCR came from a man younger than 40 with type 1 diabetes. The sample consisted of naive CD4+ T cells from blood. The genes are TRBV7-2 and TRBJ2-5; 7 nucleotides agree with TRBD2. The CDR3 bases are TGTGCCAGCAGCTTATCGCGGGGGATGATGGAGACCCAGTACTTC. It codes for CASSLSRGMMETQYF. Full variable domain (remainder filled in from reference TRBV7-2 and TRBJ2-5): GAGVSQSPSNKVTEKGKDVELRCDPISGHTALYWYRQSLGQGLEFLIYFQGNSAPDKSGLPSDRFSAERTGGSVSTLTIQRTQQEDSAVYLCASSLSRGMMETQYFGPGTRLLVL.